Listed below are T cell receptor beta chains from one sample, sequenced in a study of cytomegalovirus exposure and HLA in healthy donors. The method was immunoSEQ multiplex PCR; TCRdb's version includes in-frame clones alone and lacks a portion of them. The profile covers about 130,000 clones, with 80% appearing a single time and 3% to 4% taken by the ten largest. Source material: PBMCs. The receptors were gathered from a woman aged 40-49 years in good health and CMV-seronegative. CDR3s include the opening cysteine and the closing phenylalanine or tryptophan. The order of the fields is CDR3 length, J gene, clone size, D gene, V gene, CDR3 protein, CDR3 DNA. D genes are given only for firm matches. Clone sizes are given selectively: once, few, many, or a class where the clone is expanded.

length: 13
J: TRBJ1-1
size: once
D: -
V: TRBV7-3
CDR3: CASSLSSAGEAFF
DNA: TGTGCCAGCAGCCTTTCGTCGGCGGGGGAAGCTTTCTTT

length: 13
J: TRBJ2-7
size: -
D: -
V: TRBV27
CDR3: CASSDTGTYEQYF
DNA: TGTGCCAGCAGTGATACCGGGACCTACGAGCAGTACTTC

length: 13
J: TRBJ2-7
size: -
D: -
V: TRBV27
CDR3: CASSPGSRREQYF
DNA: TGTGCCAGCAGCCCGGGATCGCGGCGCGAGCAGTACTTC

length: 14
J: TRBJ2-5
size: -
D: TRBD1
V: TRBV7-9
CDR3: CASSAQGSWETQYF
DNA: TGTGCCAGCAGCGCACAGGGGAGTTGGGAGACCCAGTACTTC

length: 16
J: TRBJ1-4
size: few
D: TRBD1
V: TRBV7-2
CDR3: CASSLGRGTGNEKLFF
DNA: TGTGCCAGCAGCTTAGGCAGGGGGACGGGTAATGAAAAACTGTTTTTT

length: 16
J: TRBJ2-5
size: -
D: TRBD1
V: TRBV5-1
CDR3: CASSLEDRGLGETQYF
DNA: TGCGCCAGCAGCTTAGAGGACAGGGGGCTCGGGGAGACCCAGTACTTC

length: 15
J: TRBJ2-1
size: -
D: -
V: TRBV19
CDR3: CASSMGHINYNEQFF
DNA: TGTGCCAGTAGTATGGGGCACATTAACTACAATGAGCAGTTCTTC

length: 16
J: TRBJ2-7
size: -
D: TRBD2
V: TRBV28
CDR3: CASTITGTSGSYEQYF
DNA: TGTGCCAGCACTATAACCGGGACTAGCGGATCCTACGAGCAGTACTTC

length: 15
J: TRBJ1-5
size: many
D: TRBD1
V: TRBV7-2
CDR3: CASSDRVGSNQPQHF
DNA: TGTGCCAGCAGCGACAGGGTGGGGAGCAATCAGCCCCAGCATTTT

length: 14
J: TRBJ2-1
size: -
D: TRBD2
V: TRBV6-1
CDR3: CASSQTGRGNEQFF
DNA: TGTGCCAGCAGTCAAACCGGGAGGGGAAATGAGCAGTTCTTC

length: 17
J: TRBJ2-6
size: -
D: TRBD1
V: TRBV27
CDR3: CASSPGTGGSGANVLTF
DNA: TGTGCCAGCAGTCCGGGGACAGGGGGCAGCGGGGCCAACGTCCTGACTTTC

length: 16
J: TRBJ2-1
size: -
D: -
V: TRBV9
CDR3: CASSVESGRTHNEQFF
DNA: TGTGCCAGCAGCGTAGAATCCGGGAGAACCCACAATGAGCAGTTCTTC

length: 16
J: TRBJ2-3
size: once
D: -
V: TRBV7-3
CDR3: CASSLRARGETDTQYF
DNA: TGTGCCAGCAGCTTAAGGGCCAGGGGCGAGACAGATACGCAGTATTTT

length: 11
J: TRBJ1-2
size: -
D: TRBD1
V: TRBV5-3
CDR3: CARNRGLRYTF
DNA: TGTGCCAGAAATAGGGGGCTACGCTACACCTTC

length: 14
J: TRBJ2-4
size: -
D: TRBD2
V: TRBV19
CDR3: CASSTWGLGGIQYF
DNA: TGTGCCAGTAGTACCTGGGGACTAGGAGGGATTCAGTACTTC

length: 12
J: TRBJ1-6
size: -
D: -
V: TRBV5-4
CDR3: CASSPSNSPLHF
DNA: TGTGCCAGCAGCCCATCCAATTCACCCCTCCACTTT

length: 16
J: TRBJ2-3
size: -
D: TRBD1
V: TRBV7-9
CDR3: CASSLVEGQGADTQYF
DNA: TGTGCCAGCAGCTTAGTTGAGGGACAGGGTGCAGATACGCAGTATTTT

length: 14
J: TRBJ2-5
size: once
D: TRBD1
V: TRBV7-9
CDR3: CSSRGTGGRETQYF
DNA: TGTTCCAGCAGAGGGACAGGGGGCAGGGAGACCCAGTACTTC

length: 19
J: TRBJ2-2
size: -
D: -
V: TRBV21-1
CDR3: CASMYRTGGPLINTGELFF
DNA: TGTGCCAGCATGTACCGCACAGGGGGCCCTCTGATAAACACCGGGGAGCTGTTTTTT

length: 15
J: TRBJ2-7
size: -
D: TRBD2
V: TRBV28
CDR3: CASSSGPAGRYEQYF
DNA: TGTGCCAGCAGCTCGGGACCAGCGGGAAGGTACGAGCAGTACTTC

length: 14
J: TRBJ2-1
size: -
D: TRBD1
V: TRBV5-4
CDR3: CASSLQGAYNEQFF
DNA: TGTGCCAGCAGCTTACAGGGGGCCTACAATGAGCAGTTCTTC

length: 14
J: TRBJ2-1
size: -
D: -
V: TRBV7-2
CDR3: CASSPRSGELGQFF
DNA: TGTGCCAGCAGCCCCCGGTCCGGGGAGCTCGGGCAGTTCTTC

length: 12
J: TRBJ1-1
size: -
D: -
V: TRBV2
CDR3: CASRGQNTEAFF
DNA: TGTGCCAGCAGGGGACAGAACACTGAAGCTTTCTTT

length: 15
J: TRBJ2-3
size: once
D: -
V: TRBV9
CDR3: CASSVGDTSTDTQYF
DNA: TGTGCCAGCAGCGTGGGGGACACAAGCACAGATACGCAGTATTTT

length: 14
J: TRBJ2-7
size: -
D: -
V: TRBV7-2
CDR3: CASSLAAGAYEQYF
DNA: TGTGCCAGCAGCTTAGCGGCAGGGGCCTACGAGCAGTACTTC

length: 13
J: TRBJ1-5
size: -
D: -
V: TRBV27
CDR3: CASSGQGSQPQHF
DNA: TGTGCCAGCAGTGGGCAGGGCAGTCAGCCCCAGCATTTT

length: 15
J: TRBJ2-3
size: -
D: TRBD1
V: TRBV6-1
CDR3: CASSSGTGHTDTQYF
DNA: TGTGCCAGCAGTAGTGGGACAGGGCACACAGATACGCAGTATTTT

length: 17
J: TRBJ1-2
size: -
D: TRBD1
V: TRBV5-8
CDR3: CASSLRVRTGYNYGYTF
DNA: TGTGCCAGCAGCTTGCGTGTCAGGACAGGGTATAACTATGGCTACACCTTC

length: 14
J: TRBJ1-1
size: -
D: -
V: TRBV9
CDR3: CASSGARGGTEAFF
DNA: TGTGCCAGCAGCGGAGCAAGGGGCGGCACTGAAGCTTTCTTT

length: 11
J: TRBJ2-1
size: -
D: TRBD2
V: TRBV29-1
CDR3: CSVEDRGGPVF
DNA: TGCAGCGTTGAAGATCGGGGGGGCCCGGTCTTC

length: 15
J: TRBJ2-3
size: -
D: -
V: TRBV9
CDR3: CASSVDGGKTDTQYF
DNA: TGTGCCAGCAGCGTAGACGGGGGAAAGACAGATACGCAGTATTTT

length: 14
J: TRBJ1-1
size: -
D: -
V: TRBV19
CDR3: CASSIHREGTEAFF
DNA: TGTGCCAGTAGTATACACCGGGAGGGCACTGAAGCTTTCTTT

length: 13
J: TRBJ2-1
size: -
D: -
V: TRBV19
CDR3: CASLGLAPNEQFF
DNA: TGTGCCAGCCTCGGACTGGCCCCCAATGAGCAGTTCTTC

length: 13
J: TRBJ1-5
size: -
D: -
V: TRBV11-2
CDR3: CASSRTRDQPQHF
DNA: TGTGCCAGCAGCCGGACTAGAGATCAGCCCCAGCATTTT

length: 14
J: TRBJ1-1
size: -
D: -
V: TRBV19
CDR3: CASRQGGGYTEAFF
DNA: TGTGCCAGTAGACAGGGCGGTGGGTACACTGAAGCTTTCTTT

length: 14
J: TRBJ2-3
size: -
D: -
V: TRBV19
CDR3: CASSITQGTDTQYF
DNA: TGTGCCAGTAGTATCACTCAGGGAACAGATACGCAGTATTTT

length: 17
J: TRBJ2-1
size: -
D: TRBD2
V: TRBV9
CDR3: CASSVEGGGAIYNEQFF
DNA: TGTGCCAGCAGCGTAGAGGGCGGGGGGGCGATCTACAATGAGCAGTTCTTC

length: 15
J: TRBJ1-4
size: -
D: TRBD1
V: TRBV27
CDR3: CASSWGTGSNEKLFF
DNA: TGTGCCAGCAGTTGGGGGACAGGAAGTAATGAAAAACTGTTTTTT

length: 14
J: TRBJ1-2
size: -
D: -
V: TRBV9
CDR3: CASSVAGANYGYTF
DNA: TGTGCCAGCAGCGTAGCAGGGGCTAACTATGGCTACACCTTC

length: 16
J: TRBJ2-3
size: -
D: TRBD1
V: TRBV7-2
CDR3: CASSLLGTGVTDTQYF
DNA: TGTGCCAGCAGCTTATTAGGGACAGGAGTCACAGATACGCAGTATTTT

length: 14
J: TRBJ1-4
size: -
D: TRBD1
V: TRBV2
CDR3: CASSDEQGAEKLFF
DNA: TGTGCCAGCAGTGACGAACAGGGGGCCGAAAAACTGTTTTTT

length: 11
J: TRBJ1-2
size: -
D: -
V: TRBV5-3
CDR3: CARFSPYGYTF
DNA: TGTGCCAGATTTTCCCCGTATGGCTACACCTTC

length: 15
J: TRBJ1-1
size: -
D: TRBD1
V: TRBV5-1
CDR3: CASSRDRGLGTEAFF
DNA: TGCGCCAGCAGCCGGGACAGGGGTTTGGGCACTGAAGCTTTCTTT

length: 14
J: TRBJ1-1
size: -
D: -
V: TRBV25-1
CDR3: CASSEPGGNTEAFF
DNA: TGTGCCAGCAGTGAACCCGGGGGGAACACTGAAGCTTTCTTT

length: 21
J: TRBJ2-1
size: -
D: TRBD2
V: TRBV5-1
CDR3: CASSLAGIGTSGAVSYNEQFF
DNA: TGCGCCAGCAGCTTGGCAGGTATTGGGACTAGCGGCGCCGTCTCCTACAATGAGCAGTTCTTC

length: 15
J: TRBJ2-5
size: -
D: -
V: TRBV7-6
CDR3: CASSLPRLLSETQYF
DNA: TGTGCCAGCAGCTTACCGAGGCTCCTCTCGGAGACCCAGTACTTC